The rows below give T cell receptor beta chains drawn from one sample of a study of T-cell memory formation after mild COVID-19. A single record per CDR3 protein comes from TCRdb applying MiXCR to the 5' RACE reads. The repertoire holds some 62,000 distinct CDR3 sequences, 9.3% seen once, with less than 1.5% in the top ten. The source material was PBMCs or a T cell subset sorted from them (not recorded which). These receptors were taken from a man aged 18 to 30 who had mild COVID-19 (a few samples of this study predate the infection). Cell type and time point are not known. Both conserved end residues are part of each CDR3. D genes are given only for firm matches. Size is omitted from some rows. Given values are once, few, many or a class for expanded clones.

j_gene | v_gene | d_gene | abundance | CDR3aa | CDR3nt
TRBJ1-4 | TRBV4-3 | TRBD1 | . | CASSQDPPGGREKLFF | TGCGCCAGCAGCCAAGATCCACCAGGGGGCCGAGAAAAACTGTTTTTT
TRBJ2-1 | TRBV5-1 | TRBD2 | . | CASSRGLADYNEQFF | TGCGCCAGCAGCAGGGGACTAGCGGACTACAATGAGCAGTTCTTC
TRBJ2-5 | TRBV7-2 | TRBD2 | . | CASSPGGAGSTQYF | TGTGCCAGCAGCCCCGGGGGGGCGGGGTCTACCCAGTACTTC
TRBJ2-7 | TRBV4-2 | . | many | CASSLRQAPSYEQYF | TGTGCCAGCAGCCTTCGACAGGCTCCATCCTACGAGCAGTACTTC
TRBJ2-3 | TRBV15 | . | few | CATSRDIKGYTQYF | TGTGCCACCAGCAGGGATATCAAAGGGTATACGCAGTATTTT
TRBJ2-3 | TRBV20-1 | . | few | CSAREDTDTQYF | TGCAGTGCTAGAGAAGACACAGATACGCAGTATTTT
TRBJ1-2 | TRBV5-4 | . | few | CASSSDSYGYTF | TGTGCCAGCAGCTCAGACAGCTATGGCTACACCTTC
TRBJ1-2 | TRBV9 | TRBD1 | few | CAITGQGRDYGYTF | TGTGCCATCACGGGACAGGGGAGAGACTATGGCTACACCTTC
TRBJ2-3 | TRBV7-3 | . | . | CASSPHWTTTDTQYF | TGTGCCAGCAGCCCCCACTGGACTACCACAGATACGCAGTATTTT
TRBJ2-3 | TRBV20-1 | TRBD1 | medium-sized | CSARDRRQGTDTQYF | TGCAGTGCTAGAGATCGGAGACAGGGTACAGATACGCAGTATTTT
TRBJ2-5 | TRBV29-1 | TRBD2 | few | CSVGTSGGEGTQYF | TGCAGCGTTGGGACTAGCGGGGGAGAGGGGACCCAGTACTTC
TRBJ1-1 | TRBV6-5 | TRBD1 | . | CASTLTGGNTEAFF | TGTGCCAGCACCCTGACAGGGGGTAACACTGAAGCTTTCTTT
TRBJ2-2 | TRBV5-1 | TRBD1 | few | CASSPGQATGELFF | TGCGCCAGCAGCCCGGGACAGGCCACCGGGGAGCTGTTTTTT
TRBJ2-2 | TRBV5-1 | . | . | CASSPGQTGELFF | TGCGCCAGCAGCCCTGGACAGACCGGGGAGCTGTTTTTT
TRBJ2-2 | TRBV5-1 | . | many | CASTEDTSTGELFF | TGCGCCAGCACGGAGGATACCAGCACCGGGGAGCTGTTTTTT
TRBJ1-6 | TRBV20-1 | . | . | CSARDAGTGGPLHF | TGCAGTGCTAGAGATGCAGGGACGGGAGGGCCCCTCCACTTT
TRBJ2-5 | TRBV5-1 | . | . | CASSLGSPTGAGETQYF | TGCGCCAGCAGCTTGGGGTCCCCAACGGGGGCTGGGGAGACCCAGTACTTC
TRBJ1-2 | TRBV4-1 | . | few | CASSQYGSVFHTF | TGCGCCAGCAGCCAGTATGGTTCTGTTTTCCACACCTTC
TRBJ2-3 | TRBV29-1 | . | many | CSASDTDTQYF | TGCAGCGCCTCGGACACAGATACGCAGTATTTT
TRBJ1-2 | TRBV6-7 | . | . | CASSDGPGAYYGYTF | TGTGCCAGCAGTGACGGCCCAGGGGCCTACTATGGCTACACCTTC
TRBJ2-5 | TRBV20-1 | TRBD2 | few | CSARVAGRRETQYF | TGCAGTGCTAGAGTAGCGGGGAGGAGAGAGACCCAGTACTTC
TRBJ2-4 | TRBV28 | . | . | CASSWDGLWIQYF | TGTGCCAGCAGTTGGGACGGGCTATGGATTCAGTACTTC
TRBJ1-6 | TRBV28 | . | . | CASSLSPAEGPSPLHF | TGTGCCAGCAGTTTATCCCCCGCGGAGGGACCCTCACCCCTCCACTTT
TRBJ2-3 | TRBV5-6 | TRBD2 | medium-sized | CASSLARLAGEPSTDTQYF | TGTGCCAGCAGCTTGGCGCGGCTAGCGGGGGAACCTAGCACAGATACGCAGTATTTT
TRBJ1-1 | TRBV7-6 | . | few | CASSLGTITEAFF | TGTGCCAGCAGCTTAGGTACAATCACTGAAGCTTTCTTT
TRBJ1-2 | TRBV3-1 | . | . | CASSQDAAGLYYGYTF | TGTGCCAGCAGCCAAGATGCGGCGGGTCTATACTATGGCTACACCTTC
TRBJ2-2 | TRBV24-1 | . | . | CATSDLGMGANTGELFF | TGTGCCACCAGTGATTTGGGTATGGGGGCTAACACCGGGGAGCTGTTTTTT
TRBJ2-5 | TRBV6-6 | . | . | CASSYWQQETQYF | TGTGCCAGCAGTTACTGGCAGCAAGAGACCCAGTACTTC
TRBJ2-7 | TRBV7-2 | TRBD1 | many | CASSRRGTGGVDEQYF | TGTGCCAGCAGCCGGAGGGGGACAGGAGGGGTCGACGAGCAGTACTTC
TRBJ2-3 | TRBV29-1 | TRBD1 | many | CSGGTGTDTQYF | TGCAGCGGGGGGACAGGGACAGATACGCAGTATTTT
TRBJ2-5 | TRBV6-6 | . | many | CASSGDATQYF | TGTGCCAGCAGTGGAGATGCGACCCAGTACTTC
TRBJ2-7 | TRBV18 | TRBD1 | few | CASSPMDRDGYEQYF | TGTGCCAGCTCACCAATGGACAGGGATGGCTACGAGCAGTACTTC
TRBJ2-5 | TRBV12-3/TRBV12-4 | . | . | CASSLAGYETQYF | TGTGCCAGCAGTTTAGCAGGATACGAGACCCAGTACTTC
TRBJ2-7 | TRBV5-1 | . | few | CASSLGDTSYEQYF | TGCGCCAGCAGCTTGGGAGACACCTCCTACGAGCAGTACTTC
TRBJ2-6 | TRBV7-9 | . | many | CASSLEGANVLTF | TGTGCCAGCAGCTTAGAGGGGGCCAACGTCCTGACTTTC
TRBJ2-2 | TRBV20-1 | . | few | CSASQPLGELFF | TGCAGTGCTAGTCAACCGCTCGGGGAGCTGTTTTTT
TRBJ2-1 | TRBV7-3 | TRBD2 | . | CASSLGTSGNEQFF | TGTGCCAGCAGCTTAGGGACTAGCGGCAATGAGCAGTTCTTC
TRBJ2-7 | TRBV9 | TRBD1 | few | CASSVDSGGEQYF | TGTGCCAGCAGCGTAGATTCAGGGGGCGAGCAGTACTTC
TRBJ2-5 | TRBV27 | TRBD1 | . | CASSWDRGGGTQYF | TGTGCCAGCAGTTGGGACAGGGGAGGAGGGACCCAGTACTTC
TRBJ2-4 | TRBV20-1 | TRBD1 | . | CSARMGRGPLAKNIQYF | TGCAGTGCTAGAATGGGCAGGGGGCCACTAGCCAAAAACATTCAGTACTTC
TRBJ1-1 | TRBV20-1 | . | . | CSAQEGTSTEAFF | TGCAGTGCTCAAGAAGGGACGTCCACTGAAGCTTTCTTT
TRBJ2-5 | TRBV4-2 | . | few | CASSQLGPTPETQYF | TGTGCCAGCAGCCAATTAGGGCCGACCCCAGAGACCCAGTACTTC